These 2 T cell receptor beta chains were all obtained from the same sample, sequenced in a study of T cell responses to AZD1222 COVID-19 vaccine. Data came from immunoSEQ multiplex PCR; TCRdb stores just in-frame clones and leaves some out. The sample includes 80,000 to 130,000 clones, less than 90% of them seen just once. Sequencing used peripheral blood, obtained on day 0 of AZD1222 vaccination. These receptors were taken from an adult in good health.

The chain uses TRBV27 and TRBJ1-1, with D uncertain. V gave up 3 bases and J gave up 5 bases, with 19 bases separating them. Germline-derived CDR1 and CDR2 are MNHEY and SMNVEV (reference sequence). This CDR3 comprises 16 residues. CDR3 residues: CASSLGSGLRITEAFF. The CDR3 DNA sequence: TGTGCCAGCAGTTTGGGATCCGGTCTGAGGATAACTGAAGCTTTCTTT.

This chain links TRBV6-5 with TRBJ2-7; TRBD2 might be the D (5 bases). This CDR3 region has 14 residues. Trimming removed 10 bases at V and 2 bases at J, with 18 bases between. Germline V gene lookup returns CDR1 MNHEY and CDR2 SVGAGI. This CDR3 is CATRVGEEAYEQYF. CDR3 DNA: TGTGCCACCCGGGTGGGAGAGGAAGCCTACGAGCAGTACTTC.